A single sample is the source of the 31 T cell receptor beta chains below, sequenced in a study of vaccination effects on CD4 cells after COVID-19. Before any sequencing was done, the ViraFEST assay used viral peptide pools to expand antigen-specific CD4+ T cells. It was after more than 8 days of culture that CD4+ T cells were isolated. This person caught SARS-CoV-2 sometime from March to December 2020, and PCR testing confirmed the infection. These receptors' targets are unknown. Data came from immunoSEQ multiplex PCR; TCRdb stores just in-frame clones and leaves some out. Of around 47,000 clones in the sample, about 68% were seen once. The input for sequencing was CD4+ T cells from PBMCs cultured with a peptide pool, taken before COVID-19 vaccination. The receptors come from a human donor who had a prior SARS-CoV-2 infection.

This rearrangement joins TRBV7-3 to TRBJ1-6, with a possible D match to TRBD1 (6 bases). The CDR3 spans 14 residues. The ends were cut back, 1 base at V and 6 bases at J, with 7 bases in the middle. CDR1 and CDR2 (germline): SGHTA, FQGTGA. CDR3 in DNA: TGTGCCAGCAGCTTAAACAGGGCTAATTCACCCCTCCACTTT. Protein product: CASSLNRANSPLHF.

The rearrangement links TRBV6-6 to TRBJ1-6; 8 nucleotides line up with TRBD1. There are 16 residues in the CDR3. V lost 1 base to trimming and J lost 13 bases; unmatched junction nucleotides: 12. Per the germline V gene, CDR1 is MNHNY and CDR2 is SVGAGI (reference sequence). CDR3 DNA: TGTGCCAGCAGTTACTGGGGGGGGGACAGGCGAATCCCCCTCCACTTT. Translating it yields CASSYWGGDRRIPLHF.

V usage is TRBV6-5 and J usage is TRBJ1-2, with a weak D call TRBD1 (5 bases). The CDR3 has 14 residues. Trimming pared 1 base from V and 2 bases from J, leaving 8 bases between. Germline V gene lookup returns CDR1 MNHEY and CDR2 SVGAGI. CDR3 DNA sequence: TGTGCCAGCAGTTACTGGGGCAGGAACTATGGCTACACCTTC. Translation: CASSYWGRNYGYTF.

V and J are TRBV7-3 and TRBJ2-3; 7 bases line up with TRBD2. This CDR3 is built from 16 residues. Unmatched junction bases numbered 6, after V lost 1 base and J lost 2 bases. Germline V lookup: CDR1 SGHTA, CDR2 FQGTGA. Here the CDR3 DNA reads TGTGCCAGCAGCTTAAATGGGGGAGGGGCCACAGATACGCAGTATTTT. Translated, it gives CASSLNGGGATDTQYF. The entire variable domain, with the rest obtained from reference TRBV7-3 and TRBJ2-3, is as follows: GAGVSQTPSNKVTEKGKYVELRCDPISGHTALYWYRQSLGQGPEFLIYFQGTGAADDSGLPNDRFFAVRPEGSVSTLKIQRTERGDSAVYLCASSLNGGGATDTQYFGPGTRLTVL.

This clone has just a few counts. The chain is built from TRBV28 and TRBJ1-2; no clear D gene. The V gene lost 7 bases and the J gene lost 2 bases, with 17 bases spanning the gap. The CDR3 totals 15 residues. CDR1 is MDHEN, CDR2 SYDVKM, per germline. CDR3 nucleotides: TGTGCCAGCACCCCACCGGCGGGTGAGAACTATGGCTACACCTTC. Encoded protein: CASTPPAGENYGYTF.

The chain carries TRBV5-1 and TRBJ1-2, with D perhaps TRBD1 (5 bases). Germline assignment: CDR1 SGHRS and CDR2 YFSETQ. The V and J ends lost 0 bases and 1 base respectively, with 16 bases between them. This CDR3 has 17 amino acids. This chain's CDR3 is CASSLEGQSWDNYGYTF. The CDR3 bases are TGCGCCAGCAGCTTGGAGGGGCAGTCGTGGGATAACTATGGCTACACCTTC.

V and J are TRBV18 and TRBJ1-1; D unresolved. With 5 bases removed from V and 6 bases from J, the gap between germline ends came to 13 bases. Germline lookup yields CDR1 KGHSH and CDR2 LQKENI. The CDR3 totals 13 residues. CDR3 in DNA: TGTGCCAGCTCATCCCGGGGTGCGGCTGAAGCTTTCTTT. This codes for CASSSRGAAEAFF.

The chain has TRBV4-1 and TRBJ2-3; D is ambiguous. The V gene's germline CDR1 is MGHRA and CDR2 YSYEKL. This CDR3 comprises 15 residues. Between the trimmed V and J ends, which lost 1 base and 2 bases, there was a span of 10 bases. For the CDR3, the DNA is TGCGCCAGCAGCCAAGTTGGGGTGATCACAGATACGCAGTATTTT. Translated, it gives CASSQVGVITDTQYF.

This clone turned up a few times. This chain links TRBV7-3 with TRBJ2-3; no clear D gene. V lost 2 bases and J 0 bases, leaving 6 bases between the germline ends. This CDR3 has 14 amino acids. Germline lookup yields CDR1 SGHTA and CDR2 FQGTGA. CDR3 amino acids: CASSLDGSTDTQYF. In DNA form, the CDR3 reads TGTGCCAGCAGCTTAGACGGCAGCACAGATACGCAGTATTTT.

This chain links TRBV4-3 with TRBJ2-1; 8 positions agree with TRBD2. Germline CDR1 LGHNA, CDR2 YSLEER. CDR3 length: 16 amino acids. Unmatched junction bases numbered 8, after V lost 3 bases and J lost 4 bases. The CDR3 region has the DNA TGCGCCAGCAGCCAGGTTAGCGGGACAACATACAATGAGCAGTTCTTC. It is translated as CASSQVSGTTYNEQFF.

The CDR3 nucleotides are TGTGCCAGCAGCCCCATGCGGGGCGAGCAGTACTTC. This codes for CASSPMRGEQYF. The chain couples TRBV5-8 to TRBJ2-7; maybe TRBD2 (6 bases). CDR1 is SGHTS and CDR2 is YDEGEE in the germline V gene. The CDR3 totals 12 residues. V was trimmed by 4 bases and J by 6 bases, leaving 11 bases between them.

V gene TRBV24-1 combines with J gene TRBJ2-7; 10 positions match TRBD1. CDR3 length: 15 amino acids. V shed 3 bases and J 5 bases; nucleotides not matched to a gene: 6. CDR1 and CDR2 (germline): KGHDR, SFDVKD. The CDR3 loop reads CATSDPGQGKDEQYF. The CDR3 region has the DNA TGTGCCACCAGTGATCCGGGACAGGGGAAGGACGAGCAGTACTTC.

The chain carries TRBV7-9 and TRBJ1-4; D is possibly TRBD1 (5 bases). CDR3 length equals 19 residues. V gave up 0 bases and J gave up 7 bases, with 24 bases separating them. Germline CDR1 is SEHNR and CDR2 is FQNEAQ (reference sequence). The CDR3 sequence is CASSLAYGTRGYSGEKLFF. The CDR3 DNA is TGTGCCAGCAGCTTAGCTTACGGGACGCGGGGTTACTCGGGTGAAAAACTGTTTTTT.

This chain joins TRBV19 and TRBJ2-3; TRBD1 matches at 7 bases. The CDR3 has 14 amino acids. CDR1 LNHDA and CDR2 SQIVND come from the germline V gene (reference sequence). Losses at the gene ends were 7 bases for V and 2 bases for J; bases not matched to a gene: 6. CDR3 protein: CASTSGGFTDTQYF. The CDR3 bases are TGTGCCAGTACGTCAGGGGGTTTCACAGATACGCAGTATTTT.

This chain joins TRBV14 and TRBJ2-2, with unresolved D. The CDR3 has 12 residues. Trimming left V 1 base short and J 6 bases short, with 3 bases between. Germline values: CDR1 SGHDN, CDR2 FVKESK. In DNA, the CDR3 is TGTGCCAGCAGCCAAGTTTCCGGGGAGCTGTTTTTT. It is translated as CASSQVSGELFF.

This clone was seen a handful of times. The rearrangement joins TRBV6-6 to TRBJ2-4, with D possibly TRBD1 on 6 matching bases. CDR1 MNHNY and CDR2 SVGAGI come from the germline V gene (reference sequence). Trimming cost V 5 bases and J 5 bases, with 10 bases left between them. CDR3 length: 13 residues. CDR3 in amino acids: CASSRPGENIQYF. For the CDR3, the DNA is TGTGCCAGCAGTAGACCAGGGGAAAACATTCAGTACTTC.

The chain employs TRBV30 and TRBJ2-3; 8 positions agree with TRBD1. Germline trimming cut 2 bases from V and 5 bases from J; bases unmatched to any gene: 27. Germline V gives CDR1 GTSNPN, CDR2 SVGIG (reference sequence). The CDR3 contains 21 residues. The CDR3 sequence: CAWSITRGQGRRGLGRDTQYF. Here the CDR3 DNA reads TGTGCCTGGAGTATTACTCGAGGACAGGGCCGGCGCGGACTGGGTAGAGATACGCAGTATTTT. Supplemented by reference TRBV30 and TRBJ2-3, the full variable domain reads SQTIHQWPATLVQPVGSPLSLECTVEGTSNPNLYWYRQAAGRGLQLLFYSVGIGQISSEVPQNLSASRPQDRQFILSSKKLLLSDSGFYLCAWSITRGQGRRGLGRDTQYFGPGTRLTVL.

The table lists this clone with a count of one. DNA of the CDR3: TGTGCCTCCTCGGGACAGGACAGAATTTTTTACTATGGCTACACCTTC. Translated, it gives CASSGQDRIFYYGYTF. The gene calls are TRBV30 and TRBJ1-2; 8 bases are a match to TRBD1. The V gene's germline CDR1 is GTSNPN and CDR2 SVGIG (reference sequence). CDR3 length: 16 amino acids. V was pared by 7 bases and J by 3 bases, with 16 bases of the junction left unmatched.

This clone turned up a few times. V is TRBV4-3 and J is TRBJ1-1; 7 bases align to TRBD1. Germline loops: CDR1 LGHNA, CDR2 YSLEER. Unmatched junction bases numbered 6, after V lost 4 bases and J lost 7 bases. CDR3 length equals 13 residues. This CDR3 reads CASSRQGRDEAFF. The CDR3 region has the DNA TGCGCCAGCAGCCGACAGGGACGGGATGAAGCTTTCTTT.

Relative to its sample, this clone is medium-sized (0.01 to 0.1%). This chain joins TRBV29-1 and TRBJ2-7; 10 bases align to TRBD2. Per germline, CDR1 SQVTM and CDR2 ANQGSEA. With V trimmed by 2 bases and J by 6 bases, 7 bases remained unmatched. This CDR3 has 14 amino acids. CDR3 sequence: CSVEWASGSLEQYF. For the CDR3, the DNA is TGCAGCGTTGAATGGGCTAGCGGGAGCCTCGAGCAGTACTTC.

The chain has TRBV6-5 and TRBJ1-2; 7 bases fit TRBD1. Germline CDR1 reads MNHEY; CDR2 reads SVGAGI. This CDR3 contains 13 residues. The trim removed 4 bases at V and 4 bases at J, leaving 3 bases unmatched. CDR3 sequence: CASSLQGRYGYTF. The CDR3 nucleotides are TGTGCCAGCAGTTTACAGGGGCGCTATGGCTACACCTTC.

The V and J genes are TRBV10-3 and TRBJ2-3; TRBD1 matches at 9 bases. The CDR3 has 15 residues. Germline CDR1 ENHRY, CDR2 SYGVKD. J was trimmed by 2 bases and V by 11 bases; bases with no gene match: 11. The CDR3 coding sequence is TGTGCCTCCGCCCGGGACAGGGTGTTCACAGATACGCAGTATTTT. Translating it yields CASARDRVFTDTQYF.

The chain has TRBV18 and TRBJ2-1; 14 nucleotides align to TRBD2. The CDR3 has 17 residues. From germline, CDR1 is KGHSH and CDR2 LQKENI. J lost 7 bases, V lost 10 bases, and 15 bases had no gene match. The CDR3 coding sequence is TGTGCCACCCGACTCTCCTGGGGGACTAGCGGGAGTAATGAGCAGTTCTTC. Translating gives CATRLSWGTSGSNEQFF.

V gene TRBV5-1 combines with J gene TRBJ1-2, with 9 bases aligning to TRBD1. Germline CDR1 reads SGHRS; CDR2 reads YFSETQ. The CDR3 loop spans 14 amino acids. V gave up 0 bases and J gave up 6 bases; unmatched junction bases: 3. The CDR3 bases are TGCGCCAGCAGCTTGGACAGGGGGCTAGATGGCTACACCTTC. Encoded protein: CASSLDRGLDGYTF.

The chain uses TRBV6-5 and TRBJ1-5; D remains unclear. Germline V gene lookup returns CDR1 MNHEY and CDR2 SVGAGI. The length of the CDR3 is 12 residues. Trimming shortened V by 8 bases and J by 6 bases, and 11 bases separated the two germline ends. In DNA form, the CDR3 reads TGTGCCAGCGCGGGTCCCGGTCAGCCCCAGCATTTT. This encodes CASAGPGQPQHF.

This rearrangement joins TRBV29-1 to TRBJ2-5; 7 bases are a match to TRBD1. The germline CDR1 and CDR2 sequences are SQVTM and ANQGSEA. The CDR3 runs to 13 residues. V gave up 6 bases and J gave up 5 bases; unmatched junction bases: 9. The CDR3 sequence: CSVPPRGQETQYF. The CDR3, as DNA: TGCAGCGTCCCCCCTAGGGGGCAGGAGACCCAGTACTTC.

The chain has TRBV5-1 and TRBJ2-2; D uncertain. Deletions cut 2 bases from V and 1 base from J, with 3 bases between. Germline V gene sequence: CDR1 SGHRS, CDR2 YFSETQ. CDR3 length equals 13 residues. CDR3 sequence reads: CASSFQNTGELFF. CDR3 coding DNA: TGCGCCAGCAGCTTTCAGAACACCGGGGAGCTGTTTTTT.

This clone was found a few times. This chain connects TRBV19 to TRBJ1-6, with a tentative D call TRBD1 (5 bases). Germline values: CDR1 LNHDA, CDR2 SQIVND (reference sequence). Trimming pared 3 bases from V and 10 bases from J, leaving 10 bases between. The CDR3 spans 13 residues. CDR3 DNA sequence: TGTGCCAGTAGTATCGGGAAGGGGTCACCCCTCCACTTT. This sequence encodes CASSIGKGSPLHF.

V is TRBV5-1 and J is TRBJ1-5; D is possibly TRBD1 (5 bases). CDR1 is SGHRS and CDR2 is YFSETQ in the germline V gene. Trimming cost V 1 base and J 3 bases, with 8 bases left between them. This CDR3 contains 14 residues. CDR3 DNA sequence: TGCGCCAGCAGCTTGTGGGGCCTCAATCAGCCCCAGCATTTT. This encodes CASSLWGLNQPQHF.

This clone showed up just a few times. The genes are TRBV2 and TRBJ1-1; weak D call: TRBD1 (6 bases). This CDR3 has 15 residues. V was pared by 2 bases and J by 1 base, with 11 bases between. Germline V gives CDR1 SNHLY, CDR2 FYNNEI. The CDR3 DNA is TGTGCCAGCAGTGAAAACCCCAGGGGGAACACTGAAGCTTTCTTT. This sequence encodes CASSENPRGNTEAFF.

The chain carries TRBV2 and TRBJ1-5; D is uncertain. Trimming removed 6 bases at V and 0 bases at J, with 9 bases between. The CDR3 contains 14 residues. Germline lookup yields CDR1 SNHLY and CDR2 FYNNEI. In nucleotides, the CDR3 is TGTGCCAGCAGGACCGATTATAGCAATCAGCCCCAGCATTTT. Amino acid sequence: CASRTDYSNQPQHF.